These 25 T cell receptor beta chains were all obtained from the same sample, sequenced in a study of blood T cell repertoires in COVID-19 (dated by TCRdb to 2020 to 2021). The library came from the immunoSEQ multiplex PCR assay. The source is immuneACCESS, and TCRdb retained only in-frame sequences with V and J called. Part of the clones is not carried over; for the studies checked, unresolved V genes explain less than half of this, and the remainder is unexplained. This sample is represented by about 120,000 clones; about 80% of them were singletons. The top ten clones comprise roughly 4% of the sample. The sequenced sample was peripheral blood. These receptor sequences come from a woman between 50 and 59 years old with acute or convalescent COVID-19.

The gene calls are TRBV6-2 or TRBV6-3 and TRBJ2-7; D is ambiguous. The germline V gene has CDR1 MNHEY and CDR2 SVGEGT. V lost 5 bases, J lost 4 bases, and 6 bases lay in between. The CDR3 is 11 amino acids. Here the CDR3 reads CASSVLYEQYF. The CDR3 DNA reads as TGTGCCAGCAGTGTCCTTTACGAGCAGTACTTC.

V and J are TRBV19 and TRBJ1-2; no clear D gene. CDR3 length: 14 amino acids. The V and J ends lost 2 bases and 2 bases respectively, with 9 bases between them. Germline V gene data show CDR1 as LNHDA and CDR2 as SQIVND (reference sequence). The CDR3 nucleotides are TGTGCCAGTAGTATACAGTCAGTCAACTATGGCTACACCTTC. This codes for CASSIQSVNYGYTF.

This clone showed up just once. The chain joins TRBV5-5 to TRBJ2-1; the match to TRBD2 covers 10 bases. This CDR3 has 15 residues. V was clipped by 8 bases and J by 3 bases; unmatched bases: 8. Germline V CDR1 and CDR2: SGHKS, YYEKEE (reference sequence). The CDR3 DNA reads TGTGCCAGTGGGTTAGCGGGAGGTCTCTACAATGAGCAGTTCTTC. It translates to CASGLAGGLYNEQFF.

The genes are TRBV3-1 (or the pseudogene TRBV3-2) and TRBJ1-5; no definite D call. Trimming shortened V by 4 bases and J by 1 base, and 11 bases separated the two germline ends. Looked up from germline, CDR1 is LGHDT and CDR2 is YNNKEL (reference sequence). The CDR3 consists of 15 residues. The CDR3 here is CASSPSHRSNQPQHF. The CDR3 nucleotides are TGTGCCAGCAGCCCATCACATCGAAGCAATCAGCCCCAGCATTTT.

The V and J genes are TRBV28 and TRBJ2-1; 7 nucleotides agree with TRBD1. Trimming took 7 bases from V and 4 from J; bases not matched to a gene: 10. This CDR3 spans 15 amino acids. CDR1 is MDHEN and CDR2 is SYDVKM in the germline V gene. Written as DNA, the CDR3 is TGTGCCAGCACAATCCCGGGACAGAATTACAATGAGCAGTTCTTC. It codes for CASTIPGQNYNEQFF.

The chain links TRBV5-1 to TRBJ2-3; D is unclear. CDR1 and CDR2 from the germline V gene are SGHRS and YFSETQ. The CDR3 extends over 15 amino acids. Trimming removed 5 bases from V and 0 bases from J, with 13 bases in between. The CDR3 here is CASRFQPTSTDTQYF. CDR3 DNA sequence: TGCGCCAGCAGATTCCAACCCACTAGCACAGATACGCAGTATTTT.

The chain links TRBV10-3 to TRBJ2-7; 9 nucleotides align to TRBD2. The junction had 7 bases not matched to a gene; V was cut back by 6 bases and J by 4 bases. Germline lookup yields CDR1 ENHRY and CDR2 SYGVKD. The CDR3 runs 14 residues. The CDR3 is CAIRGSGREYEQYF. CDR3 DNA sequence: TGTGCCATCAGGGGTAGCGGGAGAGAATACGAGCAGTACTTC.

The J gene is TRBJ1-6, the V gene TRBV7-9, with a weak D call TRBD1 (5 bases). CDR1 and CDR2 (germline): SEHNR, FQNEAQ (reference sequence). V was cut by 0 bases and J by 10 bases, with 13 bases left in between. This CDR3 is built from 15 residues. CDR3 sequence: CASSLAGTGRSPLHF. The DNA for the CDR3 is TGTGCCAGCAGCTTAGCGGGGACCGGGAGATCACCCCTCCACTTT.

The gene calls are TRBV6-6 and TRBJ1-1, with no clear D. CDR3 length: 13 amino acids. Germline loops: CDR1 MNHNY, CDR2 SVGAGI (reference sequence). V was cut by 6 bases and J by 7 bases, with 15 bases left in between. CDR3 nucleotides: TGTGCCAGCAGCCCCCGCAGTGTGAATGAAGCTTTCTTT. This translates into CASSPRSVNEAFF.

This clone was counted once. This chain connects TRBV7-9 to TRBJ1-1; 9 nucleotides agree with TRBD1. The CDR3 has 15 amino acids. V gave up 5 bases and J gave up 5 bases; unmatched junction bases: 9. Germline V gene lookup returns CDR1 SEHNR and CDR2 FQNEAQ (reference sequence). The CDR3 region has the DNA TGTGCCAGCAGCGAGCCACAGGGGGCTGAGACTGAAGCTTTCTTT. Amino acids: CASSEPQGAETEAFF.

This clone has a count of ten or more. This chain joins TRBV11-1 and TRBJ1-5; 8 bases map to TRBD1. CDR1 and CDR2 from the germline V gene are SGHAT and FQDESV (reference sequence). V was pared by 5 bases and J by 5 bases, with 8 bases of the junction left unmatched. CDR3 length: 15 amino acids. The CDR3 protein is CASSPTGAGDQPQHF. The DNA for the CDR3 is TGTGCCAGCAGCCCGACAGGGGCCGGGGATCAGCCCCAGCATTTT.

V gene TRBV19 combines with J gene TRBJ2-4; D unclear. The CDR3 loop spans 14 amino acids. V lost 10 bases to trimming and J lost 0 bases, with 13 bases between them. Germline CDR1 is LNHDA and CDR2 is SQIVND (reference sequence). CDR3 loop: CATADKLAKNIQYF. CDR3 nucleotide sequence: TGTGCCACCGCGGATAAGCTAGCCAAAAACATTCAGTACTTC.

The rearrangement joins TRBV10-2 to TRBJ1-1; 8 bases agree with TRBD1. The CDR3 loop spans 15 amino acids. V trimming: 5 bases; J trimming: 3 bases; junction bases outside the gene matches: 8. Germline assignment: CDR1 WSHSY and CDR2 SAAADI. CDR3 region: CASSQGQAWYTEAFF. As DNA, the CDR3 is TGCGCCAGCAGTCAGGGACAGGCATGGTACACTGAAGCTTTCTTT.

This chain uses TRBV5-5 with TRBJ1-1; no definite D call. The CDR3 sequence is 13 residues long. V was cut by 4 bases and J by 5 bases, with 12 bases left in between. CDR1 and CDR2 (germline): SGHKS, YYEKEE (reference sequence). DNA of the CDR3: TGTGCCAGCAGCCCCGACACCCTAACTGAAGCTTTCTTT. The encoded protein is CASSPDTLTEAFF.

In regard to this clone: Its ends do not fully match the called genes, so a read error is possible. The V and J genes are TRBV24-1 and TRBJ1-5; D is perhaps TRBD1 (6 bases). The V gene's germline CDR1 is KGHDR and CDR2 SFDVKD. The CDR3 length is 14 residues. Here the CDR3 reads CATMGTGSNRPQHF. CDR3 DNA sequence: TGTGCCACCATGGGAACAGGGAGCAATCGGCCCCAGCATTTT.

This chain joins TRBV24-1 and TRBJ2-5; TRBD1 is a possible D gene (6 bases). With 1 base removed from V and 5 bases from J, the gap between germline ends came to 13 bases. The CDR3 spans 15 residues. The germline V gene encodes CDR1 KGHDR and CDR2 SFDVKD. This CDR3 is CATSDFGRGGETQYF. The DNA of the CDR3 is TGTGCCACCAGTGATTTCGGCAGGGGCGGTGAGACCCAGTACTTC.

The rearrangement joins TRBV29-1 to TRBJ1-1, with D perhaps matching TRBD1 (5 bases). CDR1 is SQVTM and CDR2 is ANQGSEA in the germline V gene. The CDR3 is made up of 12 amino acids. Deletions cut 4 bases from V and 0 bases from J, with 6 bases between. CDR3 coding DNA: TGCAGCGTTGCCAGGGTGAACACTGAAGCTTTCTTT. Protein product: CSVARVNTEAFF.

The chain combines TRBV4-1 with TRBJ2-1, with 8 bases that match TRBD1. J lost 7 bases, V lost 0 bases, and 14 bases had no gene match. The V gene's germline CDR1 is MGHRA and CDR2 YSYEKL. This CDR3 has 18 amino acids. The CDR3 loop reads CASSQEEHRGSSRNEQFF. The CDR3 DNA is TGCGCCAGCAGCCAAGAGGAACACAGGGGGTCAAGTAGGAATGAGCAGTTCTTC.

The chain uses TRBV6-1 and TRBJ2-1; TRBD2 matches 9 bases. Germline V lookup: CDR1 MNHNS, CDR2 SASEGT. This CDR3 spans 16 amino acids. Trimming took 1 base from V and 9 from J; bases not matched to a gene: 10. CDR3 nucleotides: TGTGCCAGCAGTGAAGATAATAGCGGGGGAGTTCGTGAGCAGTTCTTC. Its translation is CASSEDNSGGVREQFF.

The chain links TRBV2 to TRBJ1-5; D is ambiguous. Trimming pared 5 bases from V and 0 bases from J, leaving 8 bases between. The V gene's germline CDR1 is SNHLY and CDR2 FYNNEI. CDR3 length equals 14 residues. The CDR3 sequence is CASSPTDSNQPQHF. DNA of the CDR3: TGTGCCAGCAGTCCCACAGATAGCAATCAGCCCCAGCATTTT.

In this sample, this clone turned up a few times. The rearrangement joins TRBV30 to TRBJ2-1; TRBD2 agrees at 8 bases. CDR3 length: 15 residues. From germline, CDR1 is GTSNPN and CDR2 SVGIG (reference sequence). After removal of 4 bases from V and 9 bases from J, the junction contained 14 bases not matched to a gene. CDR3 nucleotide sequence: TGTGCCTGGAAGCGTGACAGCGGGAGTAATCGTGAGCAGTTCTTC. Its translation is CAWKRDSGSNREQFF.

The chain is built from TRBV6-5 and TRBJ2-5, with 10 bases aligning to TRBD2. The CDR3 totals 15 residues. The germline V gene encodes CDR1 MNHEY and CDR2 SVGAGI. With 0 bases clipped from V and 5 bases from J, the junction kept 3 bases outside the gene matches. CDR3 DNA sequence: TGTGCCAGCAGTTACTCGCCTAGCGGGAGCGAGACCCAGTACTTC. It yields the protein CASSYSPSGSETQYF.

This chain joins TRBV18 and TRBJ1-1; 11 bases are shared with TRBD1. This CDR3 is 17 amino acids long. Germline-derived CDR1 and CDR2 are KGHSH and LQKENI. After removal of 5 bases from V and 3 bases from J, the junction contained 11 bases not matched to a gene. CDR3 in DNA: TGTGCCAGCTCAAAGGGACAGGGGGTCGGATTTTACACTGAAGCTTTCTTT. It is translated as CASSKGQGVGFYTEAFF. The complete variable domain, with remaining parts taken from reference TRBV18 and TRBJ1-1, reads NAGVMQNPRHLVRRRGQEARLRCSPMKGHSHVYWYRQLPEEGLKFMVYLQKENIIDESGMPKERFSAEFPKEGPSILRIQQVVRGDSAAYFCASSKGQGVGFYTEAFFGQGTRLTVV.

The genes are TRBV11-2 and TRBJ2-7; D is possibly TRBD1 (6 bases). The V end was cut by 6 bases, the J end by 3 bases, with 15 bases between. From germline, CDR1 is SGHAT and CDR2 FQNNGV. The CDR3 sequence is 14 residues long. The CDR3 loop reads CASSQGLNGYEQYF. CDR3 nucleotide sequence: TGTGCCAGCAGTCAGGGGTTAAACGGCTACGAGCAGTACTTC.

This sequence joins TRBV4-1 and TRBJ1-4; unclear D gene. Trimming removed 1 base at V and 0 bases at J, with 9 bases between. The CDR3 is 16 residues long. Germline V gene sequence: CDR1 MGHRA, CDR2 YSYEKL. CDR3 DNA sequence: TGCGCCAGCAGCCAAGTGTATCCCGCAACTAATGAAAAACTGTTTTTT. Protein: CASSQVYPATNEKLFF.